This record concerns one T cell receptor beta chain sequence. Previously, flow cytometry had revealed CD8+CD57+ cell expansion in the patients chosen for sequencing. Receipt of therapy had not occurred in any patient by the time of blood sampling. The data originate from a study of CD8+CD57+ T cells in acquired aplastic anemia. CDR3 and TCR beta VDJ profiling relied on genomic DNA as the template. TCRdb itself ran the reads through MiXCR, one entry per CDR3 protein. The sample shows under 500,000 distinct CDR3 sequences, under 40% of them seen only once. The sequence came from a human donor with aplastic anemia. The sample comprised sorted CD4+, CD8+, or CD8+CD57+ T cells (not recorded which) from PBMCs.

DNA for the CDR3: TGCAGTGCTAGAGTTAACACCCGCTCCTACAATGAGCAGTTCTTC. Translation gives CSARVNTRSYNEQFF. The gene calls are TRBV20-1 and TRBJ2-1; no clear D. The germline V and J ends were trimmed by 1 base and 0 bases, with 10 bases remaining between them. Per germline, CDR1 DFQATT and CDR2 SNEGSKA (reference sequence). The CDR3 length is 15 residues.